This T cell receptor (beta chain) was identified in a study of blood T cell repertoires in COVID-19. TCRdb's copy holds only in-frame clones and misses some; the assay was immunoSEQ multiplex PCR. The sample lists about 200,000 clones, approximately 80% occurring once. Germline V gives CDR1 SGHKS, CDR2 YYEKEE (reference sequence). V dropped 0 bases and J dropped 5 bases, with 9 bases sitting between them. The CDR3 runs 15 residues. The receptor was isolated from a human donor in a cohort sampled during active COVID-19. Sequenced: peripheral blood. This rearrangement joins TRBV5-5 to TRBJ1-6; tentatively, D is TRBD1 (5 bases). In DNA, the CDR3 is TGTGCCAGCAGCTTGGATCCAGGGAATAATTCACCCCTCCACTTT. Residues: CASSLDPGNNSPLHF.